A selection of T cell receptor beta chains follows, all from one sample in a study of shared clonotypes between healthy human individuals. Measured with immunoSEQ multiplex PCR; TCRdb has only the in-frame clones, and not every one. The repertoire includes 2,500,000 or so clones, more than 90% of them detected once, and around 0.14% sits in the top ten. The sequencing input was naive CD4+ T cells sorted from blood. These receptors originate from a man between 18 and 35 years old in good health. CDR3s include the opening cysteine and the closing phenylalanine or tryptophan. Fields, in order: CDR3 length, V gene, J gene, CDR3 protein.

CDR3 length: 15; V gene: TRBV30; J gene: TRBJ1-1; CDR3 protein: CAWSDRWRGVTEAFF
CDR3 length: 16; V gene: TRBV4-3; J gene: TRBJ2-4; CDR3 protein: CASSRTSGRSVNIQYF
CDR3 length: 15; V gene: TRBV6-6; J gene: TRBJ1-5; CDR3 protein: CASSYSYDSNQPQHF
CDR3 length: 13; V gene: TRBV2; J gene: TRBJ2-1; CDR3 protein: CASDRQGGDEQFF
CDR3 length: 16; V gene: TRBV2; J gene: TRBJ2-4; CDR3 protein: CASGLAGESAKNIQYF
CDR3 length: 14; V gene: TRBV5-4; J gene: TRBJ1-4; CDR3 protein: CASSSLKDQGALFF
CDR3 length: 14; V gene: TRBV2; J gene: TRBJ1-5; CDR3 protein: CASSELWYNQPQHF
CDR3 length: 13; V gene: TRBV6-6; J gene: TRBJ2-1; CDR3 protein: CASTLSGYNEQFF
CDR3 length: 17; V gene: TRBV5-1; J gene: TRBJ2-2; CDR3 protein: CASSFWTRGRVDGELFF
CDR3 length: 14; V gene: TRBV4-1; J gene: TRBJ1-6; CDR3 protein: CASSQDLRNSPLHF
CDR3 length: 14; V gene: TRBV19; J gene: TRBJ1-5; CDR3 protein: CAIQGQASNQPQHF
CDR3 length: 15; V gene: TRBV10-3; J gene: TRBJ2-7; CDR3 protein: CAISAGGQTSYEQYF
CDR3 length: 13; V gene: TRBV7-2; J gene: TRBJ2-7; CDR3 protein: CASSRGAGLEQYF
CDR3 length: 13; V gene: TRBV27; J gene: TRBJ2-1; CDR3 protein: CASSLLGDNEQFF
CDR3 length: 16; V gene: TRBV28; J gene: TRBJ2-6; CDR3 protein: CASRGTGSSGANVLTF
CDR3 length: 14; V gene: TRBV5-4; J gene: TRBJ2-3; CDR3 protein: CASRLWGGPDTQYF
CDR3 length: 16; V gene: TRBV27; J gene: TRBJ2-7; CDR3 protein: CASSPDRTVSSYEQYF
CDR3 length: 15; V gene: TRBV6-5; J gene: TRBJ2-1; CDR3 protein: CASSYSGRRNNEQFF
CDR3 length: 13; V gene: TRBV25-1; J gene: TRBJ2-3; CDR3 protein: CASRGIAGDTQYF
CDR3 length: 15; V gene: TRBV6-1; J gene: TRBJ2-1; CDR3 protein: CATSTGTSDHNEQFF
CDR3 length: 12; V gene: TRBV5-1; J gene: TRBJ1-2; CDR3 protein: CASSLPAYGYTF
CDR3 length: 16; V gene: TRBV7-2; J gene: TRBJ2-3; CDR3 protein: CASSSPQRGGTDTQYF
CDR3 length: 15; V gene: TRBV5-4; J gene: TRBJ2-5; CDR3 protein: CASSVGLADQETQYF
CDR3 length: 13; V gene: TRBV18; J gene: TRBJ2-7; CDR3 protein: CASSPELTYEQYF
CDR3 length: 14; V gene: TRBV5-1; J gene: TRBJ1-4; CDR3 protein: CASSLNREGEKLFF